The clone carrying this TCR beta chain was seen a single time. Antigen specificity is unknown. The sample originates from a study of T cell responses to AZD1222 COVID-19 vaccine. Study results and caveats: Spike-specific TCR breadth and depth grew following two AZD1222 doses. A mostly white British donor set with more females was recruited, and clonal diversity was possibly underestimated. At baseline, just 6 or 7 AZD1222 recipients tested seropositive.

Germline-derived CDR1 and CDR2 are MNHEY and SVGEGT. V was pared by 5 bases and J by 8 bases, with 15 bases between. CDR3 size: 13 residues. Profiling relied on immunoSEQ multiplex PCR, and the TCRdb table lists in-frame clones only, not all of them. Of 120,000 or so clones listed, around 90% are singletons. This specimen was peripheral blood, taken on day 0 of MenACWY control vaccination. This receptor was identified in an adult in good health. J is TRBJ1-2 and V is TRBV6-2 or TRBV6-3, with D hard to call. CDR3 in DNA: TGTGCCAGCAGTAACGGCGGGGATTTGGGCTACACCTTC. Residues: CASSNGGDLGYTF.